The next 15 T cell receptor beta chains were all read from a single sample in a study of T cell responses to AZD1222 COVID-19 vaccine. Clones were read by immunoSEQ multiplex PCR, and TCRdb kept only the in-frame ones, dropping some. The sample gives about 260,000 clones, roughly 93% of which show up once; 0.55% is in the top ten. Specimen: peripheral blood, collected on day 0 of AZD1222 vaccination. The origin of the receptors is an adult in good health.

The chain recombines TRBV2 with TRBJ2-1; possible D gene TRBD2, 6 bases. The CDR3 contains 13 residues. Germline V gene lookup returns CDR1 SNHLY and CDR2 FYNNEI. V was clipped by 8 bases and J by 5 bases, with 13 bases between them. The CDR3 sequence is CASLRESHNEQFF. For the CDR3, the DNA is TGTGCCAGCTTGCGGGAAAGTCACAATGAGCAGTTCTTC.

The V gene is TRBV15, the J gene TRBJ2-2; 7 nucleotides agree with TRBD1. Trimming at V came to 8 bases and at J to 4 bases, leaving 10 bases not matched to a gene. CDR1 LNHNV and CDR2 YYDKDF come from the germline V gene (reference sequence). This CDR3 is built from 15 residues. The CDR3 DNA follows: TGTGCCACCCGCATAAGGGACAGCGCCACCGGGGAGCTGTTTTTT. As protein: CATRIRDSATGELFF.

This chain links TRBV5-1 with TRBJ1-1; no reliable D call. This CDR3 is 13 amino acids long. Per the germline V gene, CDR1 is SGHRS and CDR2 is YFSETQ. Trimming pared 4 bases from V and 8 bases from J, leaving 15 bases between. This chain's CDR3 is CASSGYSGTEAFF. The CDR3 DNA is TGCGCCAGCAGCGGGTACTCGGGAACAGAAGCTTTCTTT. The complete variable domain, with remaining parts taken from reference TRBV5-1 and TRBJ1-1, reads KAGVTQTPRYLIKTRGQQVTLSCSPISGHRSVSWYQQTPGQGLQFLFEYFSETQRNKGNFPGRFSGRQFSNSRSEMNVSTLELGDSALYLCASSGYSGTEAFFGQGTRLTVV.

The CDR3 reads CATSSRGPSHNEQFF. The DNA for the CDR3 is TGTGCCACCAGCAGCAGGGGGCCCAGTCACAATGAGCAGTTCTTC. The chain combines TRBV15 with TRBJ2-1, with 8 bases that match TRBD1. J gave up 5 bases and V 3 bases, and 6 bases lay outside the gene matches. The CDR3 has 15 amino acids. Looked up from germline, CDR1 is LNHNV and CDR2 is YYDKDF (reference sequence).

The chain carries TRBV19 and TRBJ1-1, with TRBD1 identical over 11 bases. From germline, CDR1 is LNHDA and CDR2 SQIVND (reference sequence). The V segment lost 8 bases and the J segment 3 bases; nucleotides outside the gene matches: 2. CDR3 size: 13 residues. CDR3 in DNA: TGTGCCAGTGGACAGGGGGCGGACACTGAAGCTTTCTTT. Its translation: CASGQGADTEAFF.

CDR3 residues: CASNTLGGDTQYF. In nucleotides, the CDR3 is TGCGCCAGCAATACCTTAGGGGGAGATACGCAGTATTTT. J is TRBJ2-3 and V is TRBV5-1; D is perhaps TRBD1 (6 bases). Germline CDR1 reads SGHRS; CDR2 reads YFSETQ. V dropped 6 bases and J dropped 5 bases, with 13 bases sitting between them. The CDR3 covers 13 residues.

The V call is TRBV19, the J call TRBJ1-1, with D hard to call. The V gene lost 2 bases and the J gene lost 4 bases, with 14 bases spanning the gap. The CDR3 extends over 15 amino acids. Germline V gives CDR1 LNHDA, CDR2 SQIVND (reference sequence). The CDR3 is CASSIWSVSVTEAFF. The CDR3 coding sequence is TGTGCCAGTAGTATATGGAGTGTTTCGGTCACTGAAGCTTTCTTT.

The chain recombines TRBV6-4 with TRBJ1-1, with D possibly TRBD1 on 6 matching bases. Germline values: CDR1 MRHNA, CDR2 SNTAGT. This CDR3 has 14 amino acids. V was cut by 3 bases and J by 1 base, with 9 bases left in between. CDR3 loop: CASSERTANTEAFF. The CDR3 DNA reads as TGTGCCAGCAGTGAGCGGACAGCGAACACTGAAGCTTTCTTT.

The rearrangement uses TRBV30 and TRBJ2-7; the D gene is possibly TRBD1 (6 bases). V lost 3 bases to trimming and J lost 7 bases, with 13 bases between them. The CDR3 is made up of 12 amino acids. The germline V gene has CDR1 GTSNPN and CDR2 SVGIG (reference sequence). The chain's CDR3 is CAWRHRALEQYF. As DNA, the CDR3 is TGTGCCTGGAGGCACAGGGCCTTGGAGCAGTACTTC.

The chain links TRBV11-3 to TRBJ2-1; 7 bases are shared with TRBD1. The germline CDR1 and CDR2 sequences are SGHNT and YENEEA. V was clipped by 7 bases and J by 5 bases; unmatched bases: 8. The CDR3 runs 14 residues. The CDR3 coding sequence is TGTGCCAGCACACAAGGGGGCCCCAACAATGAGCAGTTCTTC. Translated: CASTQGGPNNEQFF.

The chain has TRBV2 and TRBJ1-1; D gene uncertain. V was cut by 7 bases and J by 5 bases, with 5 bases left in between. Per germline, CDR1 SNHLY and CDR2 FYNNEI. The length of the CDR3 is 10 residues. The CDR3 sequence: CASTYTEAFF. DNA of the CDR3: TGTGCCAGCACCTATACTGAAGCTTTCTTT.

The chain recombines TRBV4-1 with TRBJ1-1, with unresolved D. CDR3 size: 14 residues. The germline V gene has CDR1 MGHRA and CDR2 YSYEKL. Trimming removed 3 bases at V and 9 bases at J, with 17 bases between. CDR3 bases: TGCGCCAGCAGCCACCCCGGGGAGGGAGGGAAAGCTTTCTTT. This gives the protein CASSHPGEGGKAFF.

The chain carries TRBV7-2 and TRBJ2-5; the D is unclear. This CDR3 contains 15 residues. V was shortened by 2 bases and J by 1 base, with 11 bases between the two germline ends. Per germline, CDR1 SGHTA and CDR2 FQGNSA. CDR3 sequence: CASSLNFWTQETQYF. CDR3 DNA: TGTGCCAGCAGCTTAAATTTCTGGACCCAAGAGACCCAGTACTTC. Drawing the rest from reference TRBV7-2 and TRBJ2-5, the complete variable domain is GAGVSQSPSNKVTEKGKDVELRCDPISGHTALYWYRQSLGQGLEFLIYFQGNSAPDKSGLPSDRFSAERTGGSVSTLTIQRTQQEDSAVYLCASSLNFWTQETQYFGPGTRLLVL.

V is TRBV2 and J is TRBJ1-6; 9 bases align to TRBD1. The CDR3 contains 16 residues. Per the germline V gene, CDR1 is SNHLY and CDR2 is FYNNEI. V lost 7 bases, J lost 9 bases, and 13 bases stayed unmatched. CDR3 sequence reads: CASTEGGTGSSSPLHF. The CDR3 coding sequence is TGTGCCAGCACCGAAGGGGGGACAGGGAGTAGTTCACCCCTCCACTTT.

The chain recombines TRBV4-2 with TRBJ1-3, with TRBD1 matching 8 bases. Germline V CDR1 and CDR2: LGHNA, YNFKEQ. Trimming at V came to 2 bases and at J to 0 bases, leaving 3 bases not matched to a gene. This CDR3 region has 16 residues. CDR3 sequence (DNA): TGTGCCAGCAGCCAAAGACAGGGGCTCTCTGGAAACACCATATATTTT. Its protein is CASSQRQGLSGNTIYF.